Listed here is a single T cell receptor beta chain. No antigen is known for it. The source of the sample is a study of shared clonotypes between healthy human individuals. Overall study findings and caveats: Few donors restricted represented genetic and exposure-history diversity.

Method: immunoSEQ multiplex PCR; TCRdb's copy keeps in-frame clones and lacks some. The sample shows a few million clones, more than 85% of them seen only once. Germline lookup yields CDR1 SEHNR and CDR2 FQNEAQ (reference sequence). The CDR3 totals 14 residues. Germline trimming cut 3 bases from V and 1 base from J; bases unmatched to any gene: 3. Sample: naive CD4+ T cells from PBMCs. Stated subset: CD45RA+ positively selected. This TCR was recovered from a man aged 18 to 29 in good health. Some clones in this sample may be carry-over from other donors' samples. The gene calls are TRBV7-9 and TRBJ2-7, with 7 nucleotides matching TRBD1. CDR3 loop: CASSLRTGSYEQYF. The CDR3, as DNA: TGTGCCAGCAGCTTGCGGACAGGTTCCTACGAGCAGTACTTC.